This T cell receptor (beta chain) originates from a study of OX40 agonist ivuxolimab in advanced cancers. Some background on the complete study: Ivuxolimab was an agonistic, fully human IgG2 monoclonal antibody directed against OX40 (CD134), a costimulatory receptor. Intravenous ivuxolimab was administered to patients every 2 weeks at six dose levels: 0.01, 0.1, 0.3, 1.5, 3 and 10 mg/kg. Among the approximately 50 dose-escalation patients, approximately 20 had hepatocellular carcinoma, about 15 melanoma, 9 renal cell carcinoma and 9 head and neck cancer. In the dose-escalation cohort, 70% to 90% of patients were male, and the mean age was roughly 56 years with a range of about 20 to 80. Prior anti-PD-1, anti-PD-L1 or anti-CTLA-4 therapy was permitted, and checkpoint inhibitors had been received by roughly 40% of dose-escalation patients. Three dose-escalation patients achieved partial responses, one with hepatocellular carcinoma and two with cutaneous melanoma. Peripheral TCRbeta sequencing was intended to test whether TCR sequence diversity was altered and clonal T-cell expansion was caused by ivuxolimab. The monotherapy dose-escalation portion (N ≈ 52 patients) of the phase I ivuxolimab trial is reported in the paper. Summary of the overall study and its limitations: On average, CD8+ T cells showed more expanded clones than CD4+ T cells after ivuxolimab. In partial responders in the 0.1-3.0 mg/kg groups, normalized peripheral clonal expansion was found to be among the lowest, especially among CD8+ T cells. The antigen specificity of the peripheral T cells that underwent clonal expansion was not determined. Low levels of normalized T-cell clonal expansion were also shown by some nonresponding patients. Clonal expansion of both CD4+ and CD8+ blood T cells was observed from baseline to week 6 at doses 0.1 to 3.0 mg/kg.

As for this clone: Its antigen remains undetermined. No much larger clone is present one base from it, and per-base qualities are unavailable.

The CDR3, cysteine through phenylalanine, is 15 amino acids long. Left in the record is the CDR3 DNA by itself, 45 bases read in frame from the first base. The junction shows trimming of 2 bases on V and 4 bases on J, and the gene matches do not reach 8 bases of it. The germline V gene sets CDR1 to MNHEY and CDR2 to SVGAGI. To sequence the TCRbeta CDR3 region, genomic DNA was isolated from the sorted cells. TCRbeta CDR3 regions were sequenced using the immunoSEQ Assay. The source is immuneACCESS, and TCRdb retained only in-frame sequences with V and J called. Part of the clones is not carried over; for the studies checked, unresolved V genes explain less than half of this, and the remainder is unexplained. In this sample the table shows 28,000 or so clones, 70% to 90% of which occur a single time. 38% of the sample is taken by the ten largest. Patients with a history of autoimmune disease or receiving systemic immunosuppression were excluded from the trial. Peripheral blood for TCR sequencing was drawn from every dose cohort at baseline, at cycle 4 day 1 and at cycle 7 day 1. The samples were drawn from a first-in-human, open-label, multicenter phase I dose-escalation trial of ivuxolimab. Adults with locally advanced or metastatic head and neck squamous cell, hepatocellular, melanoma or renal cell carcinoma were enrolled in the trial. Before TCR sequencing, CD4+ and CD8+ T cells were separately sorted from peripheral blood.

The V and J genes are TRBV6-5 and TRBJ2-7, with 7 bases matching TRBD2. The sample consisted of CD4+ or CD8+ T cells sorted from blood, taken in a trial of the OX40 agonist ivuxolimab. The source is an adult with an advanced solid tumor such as melanoma, head and neck, liver or kidney cancer. The base sequence is TGTGCCAGCAGTTACGCGGCTAGCGGACTGTACGAGCAGTACTTC. Protein translation: CASSYAASGLYEQYF.